These 13 T cell receptor beta chains share one sample of origin, sequenced in a study of vaccination effects on CD4 cells after COVID-19. Viral peptide pool expansion of antigen-specific CD4+ T cells preceded sequencing in the ViraFEST assay. Subsequent to a culture period of less than twelve days, CD4+ T cells were isolated. PCR-confirmed SARS-CoV-2 infection occurred in the person between March and December 2020. The antigens for these receptors are not known. Sequencing was performed with immunoSEQ multiplex PCR; in TCRdb, only in-frame clones are kept and a portion is missing. Of approximately 70,000 clones listed, over 65% are singletons. The material was CD4+ T cells from PBMCs cultured with HIV peptides, obtained before COVID-19 vaccination. Subset: HIV-1 Nef peptide pool negative control/reference culture. The receptors originated from a human donor who had a prior SARS-CoV-2 infection.

The chain combines TRBV29-1 with TRBJ2-3, with 7 nucleotides matching TRBD1. The CDR3 length is 14 residues. The trim removed 6 bases at V and 2 bases at J, leaving 8 bases unmatched. CDR1 and CDR2 from the germline V gene are SQVTM and ANQGSEA. The CDR3 loop reads CSVAAGTDTDTQYF. The CDR3 bases are TGCAGCGTGGCGGCCGGGACAGACACAGATACGCAGTATTTT.

V and J are TRBV25-1 and TRBJ2-5; 9 bases are a match to TRBD1. The germline gives CDR1 MGHDK, CDR2 SYGVNS. This CDR3 has 15 amino acids. J lost 1 base, V lost 6 bases, and 6 bases had no gene match. This chain's CDR3 is CASSGGTGPQETQYF. CDR3 nucleotide sequence: TGTGCCAGCAGCGGAGGGACAGGGCCCCAAGAGACCCAGTACTTC. Looking up the rest from reference TRBV25-1 and TRBJ2-5 gives the full variable domain: EADIYQTPRYLVIGTGKKITLECSQTMGHDKMYWYQQDPGMELHLIHYSYGVNSTEKGDLSSESTVSRIRTEHFPLTLESARPSHTSQYLCASSGGTGPQETQYFGPGTRLLVL.

This chain uses TRBV4-2 with TRBJ2-7; no clear D. CDR3 length: 18 amino acids. CDR1 and CDR2 from the germline V gene are LGHNA and YNFKEQ. The V end was cut by 0 bases, the J end by 5 bases, with 23 bases between. CDR3 sequence: CASSQDPAGLALGHEQYF. In nucleotides, the CDR3 is TGTGCCAGCAGCCAAGATCCGGCAGGTCTTGCTCTCGGGCACGAGCAGTACTTC.

The rearrangement joins TRBV6-1 to TRBJ1-5; D uncertain. Looked up from germline, CDR1 is MNHNS and CDR2 is SASEGT. The V end was cut by 3 bases, the J end by 4 bases, with 13 bases between. This CDR3 spans 15 amino acids. The CDR3 DNA reads as TGTGCCAGCAGTGACCGGCGGCTACTGAATCAGCCCCAGCATTTT. This sequence encodes CASSDRRLLNQPQHF.

V and J are TRBV11-1 and TRBJ2-6; D may be TRBD1 (7 bases). V dropped 8 bases and J dropped 4 bases, with 15 bases sitting between them. Per the germline V gene, CDR1 is SGHAT and CDR2 is FQDESV (reference sequence). This CDR3 spans 15 amino acids. CDR3 sequence reads: CASGLHRGGANVLTF. The CDR3 bases are TGTGCCAGCGGACTACACAGGGGAGGGGCCAACGTCCTGACTTTC.

The chain joins TRBV10-2 to TRBJ2-5, with D possibly TRBD1 on 6 matching bases. Trimming took 6 bases from V and 5 from J, leaving 16 bases between them. Germline CDR1 reads WSHSY; CDR2 reads SAAADI. The CDR3 contains 14 residues. The CDR3: CASRTNRAGETQYF. The CDR3 nucleotides are TGCGCCAGCAGGACGAACAGGGCCGGGGAGACCCAGTACTTC.

This chain's CDR3 is CASSLENTQYF. In nucleotides, the CDR3 is TGTGCCAGCAGCTTAGAGAATACGCAGTATTTT. The chain joins TRBV7-9 to TRBJ2-3, with D unclear. This CDR3 comprises 11 residues. Germline V lookup: CDR1 SEHNR, CDR2 FQNEAQ (reference sequence). The V end was cut by 1 base, the J end by 7 bases, with 3 bases between.

This clone was seen only once. The chain employs TRBV5-4 and TRBJ1-1; possible D gene TRBD1, 5 bases. This CDR3 spans 14 amino acids. V lost 3 bases and J lost 8, with 17 bases in between. In germline, CDR1 is SGHNT, CDR2 YYREEE (reference sequence). The CDR3 reads CASSSALGREEAFF. The CDR3 DNA follows: TGTGCCAGCAGCTCCGCTCTGGGACGAGAAGAAGCTTTCTTT.

This clone was seen a handful of times. The chain recombines TRBV6-5 with TRBJ2-1; 7 bases map to TRBD2. Germline CDR1 and CDR2: MNHEY and SVGAGI. V was pared by 4 bases and J by 2 bases, with 8 bases of the junction left unmatched. CDR3 size: 16 residues. This CDR3 is CASSFASGVAYNEQFF. CDR3 nucleotides: TGTGCCAGCAGTTTCGCGAGCGGGGTGGCCTACAATGAGCAGTTCTTC.

The rearrangement uses TRBV5-1 and TRBJ2-2; either TRBD1 or TRBD2 may supply D (5 bases each). This CDR3 is built from 15 residues. The germline V gene has CDR1 SGHRS and CDR2 YFSETQ. V lost 4 bases, J lost 7 bases, and 17 bases lay in between. The CDR3 spells CASSHGTVGVGELFF. CDR3 in DNA: TGCGCCAGCAGCCACGGGACCGTAGGCGTCGGGGAGCTGTTTTTT.

This clone came up once. The chain carries TRBV7-2 and TRBJ2-5; possibly TRBD2 for D (6 bases). Germline V gives CDR1 SGHTA, CDR2 FQGNSA. The ends were cut back, 1 base at V and 3 bases at J, with 9 bases in the middle. The CDR3 spans 14 residues. For the CDR3, the DNA is TGTGCCAGCAGCTTAGGGCGGGAAGAAGAGACCCAGTACTTC. Protein: CASSLGREEETQYF. Filled out from reference TRBV7-2 and TRBJ2-5, the complete variable domain reads GAGVSQSPSNKVTEKGKDVELRCDPISGHTALYWYRQSLGQGLEFLIYFQGNSAPDKSGLPSDRFSAERTGGSVSTLTIQRTQQEDSAVYLCASSLGREEETQYFGPGTRLLVL.

The CDR3 sequence: CASSLLQGGLRSYNEQFF. For the CDR3, the DNA is TGCGCCAGCAGCTTGTTACAGGGGGGTTTACGCTCCTACAATGAGCAGTTCTTC. V and J are TRBV5-1 and TRBJ2-1, with 8 bases aligning to TRBD1. Germline CDR1 and CDR2: SGHRS and YFSETQ. This CDR3 contains 18 residues. Losses at the gene ends were 1 base for V and 0 bases for J; bases not matched to a gene: 9.

This clone was seen only once. The V gene is TRBV6-5, the J gene TRBJ2-2; 11 positions match TRBD1. Germline V CDR1 and CDR2: MNHEY, SVGAGI. The CDR3 is made up of 16 amino acids. V was pared by 2 bases and J by 8 bases, with 7 bases of the junction left unmatched. The CDR3 nucleotides are TGTGCCAGCAGTTACCACGGGACAGGGGGTAATGGGGAGCTGTTTTTT. This codes for CASSYHGTGGNGELFF.